Only one count was recorded for the clone carrying this TCR beta chain. What it binds is not known. The data originate from a study of cytomegalovirus exposure and HLA in healthy donors. Whole-study context: The approximately 130 validation repertoires matched the roughly 700 first-cohort repertoires in platform, a later analysis reported.

Sequencing used immunoSEQ multiplex PCR; TCRdb keeps in-frame clones, though not all of them. The sample has about 180,000 clones, about 86% seen once. Study findings and constraints: That first-cohort TCR clusters tended to co-occur in the roughly 130 validation repertoires was found in a later analysis. Listed as cytomegalovirus-associated were over 150 TCR beta chains. Cytomegalovirus status was reportedly diagnosed by the classifier with high sensitivity and specificity.

Looked up from germline, CDR1 is PRHDT and CDR2 is FYEKMQ (reference sequence). There are 14 residues in the CDR3. The ends were cut back, 5 bases at V and 3 bases at J, with 14 bases in the middle. Sequenced sample: PBMCs. The chain joins TRBV13 to TRBJ2-7; D perhaps matches TRBD1 (6 bases). The TCR originated in a young woman in good health and CMV-seronegative. The CDR3 bases are TGTGCCAGCAGCCGATGGGGGCTTCACTACGAGCAGTACTTC. It encodes CASSRWGLHYEQYF.